This T cell receptor beta chain stems from a study of control samples from healthy donors and cancer patients. Method: immunoSEQ multiplex PCR; TCRdb's copy keeps in-frame clones and lacks some. The repertoire includes roughly 370,000 clones, roughly 90% of them detected once, and more than 6% sits in the top ten. Trimming stripped 0 bases from V and 2 bases from J, with 7 bases between. Germline CDR1 SGDLS, CDR2 YYNGEE. This CDR3 comprises 14 residues. This receptor was taken from a man in his forties or fifties with head and neck cancer. The rearrangement joins TRBV9 to TRBJ2-3; D gene ambiguous. Sequencing was performed on PBMCs. CDR3: CASSVASYTDTQYF. The CDR3 DNA follows: TGTGCCAGCAGCGTAGCCAGTTACACAGATACGCAGTATTTT.